This T cell receptor beta chain was recovered during a study of T cells in localized non-small cell lung cancer. The count of this clone is one. The target antigen is unknown. Profiled with immunoSEQ multiplex PCR; TCRdb holds only in-frame clones, not every one. The table lists tens of thousands of clones, around four fifths of them singletons. General study points: Across samples, adjacent lung featured a median around 60 of the top 100 tumor clones.

CDR3 size: 15 residues. Germline V gene data show CDR1 as MNHNS and CDR2 as SASEGT. V gave up 5 bases and J gave up 10 bases, with 21 bases separating them. The sample consisted of peripheral blood mononuclear cells, taken before any cancer treatment. The genes are TRBV6-1 and TRBJ2-1; D is perhaps TRBD1 (6 bases). This clonotype was obtained from a man aged 40-75 years with stage III lung adenocarcinoma. The CDR3 sequence is CASSTGQSPGGEQFF. In nucleotides, the CDR3 is TGTGCCAGCAGTACTGGACAGTCCCCAGGTGGGGAGCAGTTCTTC.